The rows below give T cell receptor beta chains drawn from one sample of a study of Ad26.COV2.S vaccination and SARS-CoV-2 variants. Generated by immunoSEQ multiplex PCR, the TCRdb table keeps only in-frame clones and is missing some. The data hold around 340,000 clones, with approximately 90% observed a single time. Sequencing used peripheral blood, obtained in a trial of Ad26.COV2.S vaccine versus placebo. The origin of the receptors is a person aged 18-65 years who received the Ad26.COV2.S COVID-19 vaccine or a placebo. CDR3s include the opening cysteine and the closing phenylalanine or tryptophan. The D gene is left open where the match is weak. Size is stated for part of the rows, as once, few or many counts, or as a class when the clone is expanded.

TRBV5-1	TRBJ2-6	-	-	TGCGCCAGCAGCTTGGCCGCCTCTGGGGCCAACGTCCTGACTTTC	CASSLAASGANVLTF
TRBV19	TRBJ1-2	-	-	TGTGCCAGTAGACGATTTAACTATGGCTACACCTTC	CASRRFNYGYTF
TRBV7-9	TRBJ2-3	-	-	TGTGCCAGCAGCTTGGCGACGGGTTGGACAGATACGCAGTATTTT	CASSLATGWTDTQYF
TRBV5-4	TRBJ2-7	-	-	TGTGCCAGCAAGACGGGGATCTGCTACGAGCAGTACTTC	CASKTGICYEQYF
TRBV9	TRBJ2-3	-	TRBD2	TGTGCCAGCAGCGCCGGGACTAGCGGGGCCGTATGGGGCACAGATACGCAGTATTTT	CASSAGTSGAVWGTDTQYF
TRBV6-5	TRBJ2-7	once	-	TGTGCCAGCAGAGACCCATGGCCGAGCTCCTACGAGCAGTACTTC	CASRDPWPSSYEQYF
TRBV10-3	TRBJ1-1	-	-	TGTGCCATCAGTGAGAATCCGGGGATGAACACTGAAGCTTTCTTT	CAISENPGMNTEAFF
TRBV7-6	TRBJ2-5	-	-	TGTGCCAGCAGCTCAGGGGTCTTCCAAGAGACCCAGTACTTC	CASSSGVFQETQYF
TRBV28	TRBJ1-2	-	-	TGTGCCAGCAGAACAGGGCCTTATGGCTACACCTTC	CASRTGPYGYTF
TRBV18	TRBJ2-1	-	-	TGTGCCAGCTCAACGACCGGGGGACAGCGTAACAATGAGCAGTTCTTC	CASSTTGGQRNNEQFF
TRBV27	TRBJ1-2	-	-	TGTGCCAGCAGTTTCGCGGCAGGGCGGGTCAATGGCTACACCTTC	CASSFAAGRVNGYTF
TRBV28	TRBJ1-2	-	-	TGTGCCAGCAGGGCAGGGAACGGAGGCTACACCTTC	CASRAGNGGYTF
TRBV6-5	TRBJ2-7	-	TRBD1	TGTGCCAGCAGTTACTCTAGACAGGGAAATTCTTACGAGCAGTACTTC	CASSYSRQGNSYEQYF
TRBV7-2	TRBJ2-5	-	-	TGTGCCAGCAGTCCCCCCGGGCGGGGCCGAGAGACCCAGTACTTC	CASSPPGRGRETQYF
TRBV3-1/TRBV3-2	TRBJ2-1	once	-	TGTGCCAGCAGCCAAGACAGGGACCGCGAGCAGTTCTTC	CASSQDRDREQFF
TRBV11-3	TRBJ1-1	-	TRBD1	TGTGCCAGCAGCTTGACAGGGGACACTGAAGCTTTCTTT	CASSLTGDTEAFF
TRBV9	TRBJ2-5	-	-	TGTGCCAGCAGCGTAGAGGGACACCAAGAGACCCAGTACTTC	CASSVEGHQETQYF
TRBV3-1/TRBV3-2	TRBJ1-2	-	-	TGTGCCAGCAGCCAAGAGGGAGGATCTGGCTATGGCTACACCTTC	CASSQEGGSGYGYTF
TRBV10-3	TRBJ2-7	-	-	TGTGCCATCGGTCCCGGATACGAGCAGTACTTC	CAIGPGYEQYF
TRBV5-4	TRBJ1-4	-	-	TGTGCCAGCAGCTTCTCCGGTAATGAAAAACTGTTTTTT	CASSFSGNEKLFF
TRBV6-6	TRBJ2-2	-	TRBD1	TGTGCCAGCAGTCCTTTATCAACAGGGGGCGCGTCCACCGGGGAGCTGTTTTTT	CASSPLSTGGASTGELFF
TRBV6-4	TRBJ1-5	-	-	TGTGCCAGCAAGGCTCTGAACTTAGGCGATCAGCCCCAGCATTTT	CASKALNLGDQPQHF
TRBV28	TRBJ1-4	-	-	TGTGCCAGCAGTCCGACTATACGAAGTGAAAAACTGTTTTTT	CASSPTIRSEKLFF
TRBV19	TRBJ1-5	-	TRBD1	TGTGCCAGTAGTGTGCGGGACAGGGATCAGCCCCAGCATTTT	CASSVRDRDQPQHF
TRBV7-9	TRBJ2-1	-	TRBD2	TGTGCCAGCAGCTTAGCGGGGACTAGCGCCTACAATGAGCAGTTCTTC	CASSLAGTSAYNEQFF
TRBV5-5	TRBJ1-1	-	-	TGTGCCAGCAGCTACGACCTGAACACTGAAGCTTTCTTT	CASSYDLNTEAFF
TRBV28	TRBJ1-3	-	-	TGTGCCAGCTCCAGGGTGGGCTCTGGAAACACCATATATTTT	CASSRVGSGNTIYF
TRBV6-5	TRBJ2-5	-	-	TGTGCCAGCAGTTATAGGTCGCCACGCTCCTCAGAGACCCAGTACTTC	CASSYRSPRSSETQYF
TRBV27	TRBJ1-6	-	-	TGTGCCAGCAGATATACAGGGATCAATTCACCCCTCCACTTT	CASRYTGINSPLHF
TRBV5-1	TRBJ2-1	-	-	TGCGCCAGCAGCTTGGAAGGGGCGGATGAGCAGTTCTTC	CASSLEGADEQFF
TRBV9	TRBJ1-1	-	-	TGTGCCAGCAGCGCATCCGCGGGGGCTGAAGCTTTCTTT	CASSASAGAEAFF
TRBV27	TRBJ2-3	-	TRBD1	TGTGCCACCAGGACAGGGGGCCCAGATACGCAGTATTTT	CATRTGGPDTQYF
TRBV30	TRBJ2-7	-	TRBD1	TGTGCCCGCGCGGAGGGACAGGGGAAGCAGTACTTC	CARAEGQGKQYF
TRBV19	TRBJ2-1	-	TRBD2	TGTGCCAGTAGCAGCGGGAGAATGAGTCTTAGTCAAAGGGACAATGAGCAGTTCTTC	CASSSGRMSLSQRDNEQFF
TRBV14	TRBJ2-5	-	TRBD1	TGTGCCAGCAGCCAAGCCTTAGGGACAGGGGGCAGTGAGACCCAGTACTTC	CASSQALGTGGSETQYF
TRBV21-1	TRBJ2-1	-	-	TGTGCCAGCAGCAAAGTGGGTTGGAAAAGGGGGCATCAAAACAATGAGCAGTTCTTC	CASSKVGWKRGHQNNEQFF
TRBV7-9	TRBJ2-6	-	-	TGTGCCAGCAGCCAATATCGCTCTGGGGCCAACGTCCTGACTTTC	CASSQYRSGANVLTF
TRBV5-1	TRBJ2-2	once	TRBD2	TGCGCCAGCAGCTTAACTAGCGGAACGAACACCGGGGAGCTGTTTTTT	CASSLTSGTNTGELFF
TRBV28	TRBJ2-1	-	TRBD1	TGTGCCAGCAGGGGACAGGGGAGGCGCAATGAGCAGTTCTTC	CASRGQGRRNEQFF
TRBV5-1	TRBJ1-1	-	TRBD1	TGCGCCAGCAGCTCGACAGGGAGTAACACTGAAGCTTTCTTT	CASSSTGSNTEAFF
TRBV29-1	TRBJ1-2	few	-	TGCAGCGTGAGGCCTCAGCTTCACTATGGCTACACCTTC	CSVRPQLHYGYTF
TRBV27	TRBJ2-7	-	-	TGTGCCAGCAGTTTAGGGGGGGCCTTCTACGAGCAGTACTTC	CASSLGGAFYEQYF
TRBV5-1	TRBJ2-5	-	-	TGCGCCAGCAGCTCGCAAGGAGAGGTAGACAGGTCAAAAGAGACCCAGTACTTC	CASSSQGEVDRSKETQYF
TRBV4-1	TRBJ2-3	once	-	TGCGCCAGCAGCCAAGATCACGCAGGGTCCACAGATACGCAGTATTTT	CASSQDHAGSTDTQYF
TRBV2	TRBJ2-3	-	TRBD2	TGTGCCAGCAGTGAAGTCCGACATAGCGGGAGAGGAATAGATACGCAGTATTTT	CASSEVRHSGRGIDTQYF
TRBV4-1	TRBJ2-7	-	TRBD1	TGCGCCAGCAGCCTTGAAGCCGGGACAGGGATTGAGCAGTACTTC	CASSLEAGTGIEQYF
TRBV7-8	TRBJ2-1	-	-	TGTGCCAGCAGCGCATACAATGAGCAGTTCTTC	CASSAYNEQFF
TRBV10-2	TRBJ2-7	-	TRBD2	TGCGCCAGCAGTGAAGAGCGGGGAGGGCCCTACGAGCAGTACTTC	CASSEERGGPYEQYF
TRBV4-2	TRBJ2-2	-	TRBD1	TGTGCCAGCAGCCCAGGGACAGGGGAGGACGGGGAGCTGTTTTTT	CASSPGTGEDGELFF